Shown below are 22 T cell receptor beta chains from a single sample sequenced in a study. From the RT-PCR reads, TCRdb called clonotypes with MiXCR, one entry per CDR3 protein. Of almost 700,000 distinct CDR3 sequences in the sample, 14% are singletons; the top ten hold around 3.3%. Material: memory CD4+ T cells from blood. Source of these receptors: a female donor in good health, serving as a healthy control.

This clonotype was detected only a few times. This chain links TRBV5-1 with TRBJ2-7; tentatively, D is TRBD2 (6 bases). Germline V gene sequence: CDR1 SGHRS, CDR2 YFSETQ. The CDR3 extends over 14 amino acids. V was trimmed by 0 bases and J by 6 bases, leaving 13 bases between them. DNA for the CDR3: TGCGCCAGCAGCTTGGCACCTCAGGGAGGCGAGCAGTACTTC. Residues: CASSLAPQGGEQYF.

This chain joins TRBV28 and TRBJ2-2; no clear D gene. The CDR3 contains 12 residues. The V gene lost 6 bases and the J gene lost 3 bases, with 5 bases spanning the gap. CDR1 and CDR2 (germline): MDHEN, SYDVKM. CDR3 DNA: TGTGCCAGCAGAGGGTACACCGGGGAGCTGTTTTTT. Translating it yields CASRGYTGELFF.

This clonotype was recorded at least ten times. This chain links TRBV20-1 with TRBJ2-5; 9 positions match TRBD2. This CDR3 contains 14 residues. Trimming cost V 5 bases and J 0 bases; bases outside gene matches: 4. CDR1 and CDR2 from the germline V gene are DFQATT and SNEGSKA (reference sequence). The CDR3 protein is CSAVAGVYQETQYF. In DNA, the CDR3 is TGCAGTGCTGTAGCGGGGGTATACCAAGAGACCCAGTACTTC.

CDR3 sequence: CSARDWLAGGPNEQYF. CDR3 DNA sequence: TGCAGTGCTAGAGATTGGCTAGCGGGAGGGCCCAACGAGCAGTACTTC. The chain joins TRBV20-1 to TRBJ2-7; 12 nucleotides line up with TRBD2. V lost 0 bases, J lost 5 bases, and 8 bases stayed unmatched. The CDR3 contains 16 residues. Per germline, CDR1 DFQATT and CDR2 SNEGSKA (reference sequence).

Ten or more counts support this clonotype. The chain couples TRBV7-2 to TRBJ2-1; D unresolved. This CDR3 comprises 14 residues. The germline CDR1 and CDR2 sequences are SGHTA and FQGNSA. V gave up 2 bases and J gave up 7 bases, with 12 bases separating them. CDR3: CASSLMGPTNEQFF. CDR3 nucleotides: TGTGCCAGCAGCTTAATGGGCCCCACGAATGAGCAGTTCTTC.

This clonotype was seen at least ten times. This rearrangement joins TRBV5-1 to TRBJ2-7, with 9 bases lining up with TRBD2. The CDR3 has 14 amino acids. After removal of 0 bases from V and 5 bases from J, the junction contained 3 bases not matched to a gene. Looked up from germline, CDR1 is SGHRS and CDR2 is YFSETQ. CDR3 amino acids: CASSLGLAADEQYF. In DNA, the CDR3 is TGCGCCAGCAGCTTGGGACTAGCGGCAGACGAGCAGTACTTC.

The V and J genes are TRBV10-3 and TRBJ1-4, with 7 bases lining up with TRBD1. After removal of 4 bases from V and 6 bases from J, the junction contained 5 bases not matched to a gene. Per the germline V gene, CDR1 is ENHRY and CDR2 is SYGVKD. This CDR3 is built from 14 residues. CDR3 residues: CAISADRDDEKLFF. The CDR3 DNA follows: TGTGCCATCAGTGCTGACAGGGACGATGAAAAACTGTTTTTT.

The V gene is TRBV20-1, the J gene TRBJ1-3, with a tentative D call TRBD1 (5 bases). CDR1 and CDR2 from the germline V gene are DFQATT and SNEGSKA (reference sequence). CDR3 length: 16 amino acids. Trimming removed 5 bases at V and 3 bases at J, with 20 bases between. The CDR3 region has the DNA TGCAGTGCTTGGGACTCCTCCACGGAGGGTGGAAACACCATATATTTT. This encodes CSAWDSSTEGGNTIYF.

This chain joins TRBV7-9 and TRBJ2-1, with TRBD1 identical over 7 bases. Trimming removed 2 bases from V and 2 bases from J; junction bases left unmatched: 3. Germline assignment: CDR1 SEHNR and CDR2 FQNEAQ (reference sequence). The CDR3 runs to 15 residues. DNA of the CDR3: TGTGCCAGCAGCTTATTACAGGGGACCTACAATGAGCAGTTCTTC. This gives the protein CASSLLQGTYNEQFF. Supplemented by reference TRBV7-9 and TRBJ2-1, the full variable domain reads DTGVSQNPRHKITKRGQNVTFRCDPISEHNRLYWYRQTLGQGPEFLTYFQNEAQLEKSRLLSDRFSAERPKGSFSTLEIQRTEQGDSAMYLCASSLLQGTYNEQFFGPGTRLTVL.

This chain joins TRBV4-1 and TRBJ1-1, with 9 nucleotides matching TRBD1. Unmatched junction bases numbered 11, after V lost 3 bases and J lost 0 bases. Germline V gives CDR1 MGHRA, CDR2 YSYEKL. The CDR3 extends over 18 amino acids. This chain's CDR3 is CASSQGAGTGLMNTEAFF. Written as DNA, the CDR3 is TGCGCCAGCAGCCAGGGGGCCGGGACAGGGTTAATGAACACTGAAGCTTTCTTT.

This clonotype was recorded at least ten times. This sequence joins TRBV9 and TRBJ1-1, with no clear D. V was clipped by 0 bases and J by 1 base, with 7 bases between them. The CDR3 spans 14 residues. The germline gives CDR1 SGDLS, CDR2 YYNGEE. The CDR3 DNA is TGTGCCAGCAGCGTAGCAGCGACGAACACTGAAGCTTTCTTT. Translation gives CASSVAATNTEAFF. The complete variable domain, with remaining parts taken from reference TRBV9 and TRBJ1-1, reads DSGVTQTPKHLITATGQRVTLRCSPRSGDLSVYWYQQSLDQGLQFLIQYYNGEERAKGNILERFSAQQFPDLHSELNLSSLELGDSALYFCASSVAATNTEAFFGQGTRLTVV.

This clonotype turned up a few times. The chain links TRBV20-1 to TRBJ1-2; possibly TRBD1 for D (5 bases). There are 13 residues in the CDR3. Germline lookup yields CDR1 DFQATT and CDR2 SNEGSKA (reference sequence). Written as DNA, the CDR3 is TGCGGAACTACAGGAAATCTTAACTATGGCTACACCTTC. Translation: CGTTGNLNYGYTF.

The table lists this clonotype with many counts. The chain carries TRBV30 and TRBJ1-5; no definite D call. The CDR3 totals 13 residues. Per germline, CDR1 GTSNPN and CDR2 SVGIG (reference sequence). CDR3 nucleotides: TGTGCTTGGGCTGGAGATAGCAATCAGCCCCAGCATTTT. It codes for CAWAGDSNQPQHF. The whole variable domain, filled in from reference TRBV30 and TRBJ1-5, reads SQTIHQWPATLVQPVGSPLSLECTVEGTSNPNLYWYRQAAGRGLQLLFYSVGIGQISSEVPQNLSASRPQDRQFILSSKKLLLSDSGFYLCAWAGDSNQPQHFGDGTRLSIL.

The chain employs TRBV6-1 and TRBJ1-2; unclear D gene. CDR3 size: 14 residues. Deletions cut 2 bases from V and 3 bases from J, with 10 bases between. Germline V gene data show CDR1 as MNHNS and CDR2 as SASEGT. CDR3 amino acids: CASSERVGYYGYTF. DNA of the CDR3: TGTGCCAGCAGTGAACGTGTCGGTTACTATGGCTACACCTTC.

The chain recombines TRBV28 with TRBJ2-1; 11 bases are shared with TRBD2. Germline V gives CDR1 MDHEN, CDR2 SYDVKM. V dropped 5 bases and J dropped 12; count of bases not matched to a gene: 27. The CDR3 contains 20 residues. The CDR3 here is CASSRRNQGLVGLAVLGQFF. In DNA form, the CDR3 reads TGTGCCAGCAGTCGCAGAAATCAGGGTTTGGTGGGACTAGCGGTGCTAGGGCAGTTCTTC.

This rearrangement joins TRBV3-1 to TRBJ2-5; no clear D gene. Germline assignment: CDR1 LGHDT and CDR2 YNNKEL (reference sequence). This CDR3 spans 11 amino acids. V was pared by 7 bases and J by 4 bases, with 7 bases between. CDR3 amino acids: CASNSGETQYF. The DNA for the CDR3 is TGTGCCAGCAACTCGGGAGAGACCCAGTACTTC.

This clonotype was detected a few times. V and J are TRBV30 and TRBJ2-3, with D possibly being TRBD2 (6 bases). In germline, CDR1 is GTSNPN, CDR2 SVGIG (reference sequence). The CDR3 covers 13 residues. The V gene lost 5 bases and the J gene lost 2 bases, with 11 bases spanning the gap. The CDR3 region has the DNA TGTGCCTGGGGGAGGTTGAACACAGATACGCAGTATTTT. This encodes CAWGRLNTDTQYF.

This clonotype has only a few counts. The V call is TRBV29-1, the J call TRBJ1-2, with D hard to call. The CDR3 covers 13 residues. With 7 bases removed from V and 0 bases from J, the gap between germline ends came to 12 bases. Germline V gene data show CDR1 as SQVTM and CDR2 as ANQGSEA. The CDR3 protein is CSARTEANYGYTF. For the CDR3, the DNA is TGCAGCGCTCGAACCGAAGCTAACTATGGCTACACCTTC.

Only a few counts were recorded for this clonotype. This chain connects TRBV9 to TRBJ2-3, with 8 nucleotides matching TRBD1. V gave up 4 bases and J gave up 1 base; unmatched junction bases: 8. The CDR3 is made up of 16 amino acids. Looked up from germline, CDR1 is SGDLS and CDR2 is YYNGEE. The CDR3 reads CASSPQPGQGTDTQYF. CDR3 DNA sequence: TGTGCCAGCAGCCCACAACCGGGACAGGGCACAGATACGCAGTATTTT. Full variable domain (outside the CDR3, taken from reference TRBV9 and TRBJ2-3): DSGVTQTPKHLITATGQRVTLRCSPRSGDLSVYWYQQSLDQGLQFLIQYYNGEERAKGNILERFSAQQFPDLHSELNLSSLELGDSALYFCASSPQPGQGTDTQYFGPGTRLTVL.

The chain links TRBV2 to TRBJ1-1; unclear D gene. This CDR3 contains 12 residues. Between the trimmed V and J ends, which lost 8 bases and 5 bases, there was a span of 12 bases. Germline CDR1 SNHLY, CDR2 FYNNEI. CDR3: CASFGSGTEAFF. The CDR3 DNA is TGTGCCAGCTTCGGGAGTGGAACTGAAGCTTTCTTT.

The gene calls are TRBV11-2 and TRBJ2-1; tentatively, D is TRBD1 (7 bases). Per the germline V gene, CDR1 is SGHAT and CDR2 is FQNNGV. The CDR3 is 16 residues long. Trimming left V 1 base short and J 9 bases short, with 19 bases between. The CDR3 DNA reads as TGTGCCAGCAGCTTAGTACCCTCCCGACAGGGAGGTGAGCAGTTCTTC. It yields the protein CASSLVPSRQGGEQFF.

This chain joins TRBV27 and TRBJ2-3; 7 nucleotides line up with TRBD1. The V segment lost 6 bases and the J segment 4 bases; nucleotides outside the gene matches: 16. The CDR3 spans 17 residues. Per germline, CDR1 MNHEY and CDR2 SMNVEV (reference sequence). As DNA, the CDR3 is TGTGCCAGCAGCTTCATAGGACAGGTCCTAGGGGCAGATACGCAGTATTTT. Its protein product is CASSFIGQVLGADTQYF.